Listed below are T cell receptor beta chains from one sample, sequenced in a study of technical replicates of blood from four donors. Method: immunoSEQ multiplex PCR; TCRdb's copy keeps in-frame clones and lacks some. The sample lists about 80,000 clones, 90% to 95% occurring once. The sequenced sample consisted of T cells isolated from PBMCs. Receptor source: a human donor in good health. Each CDR3 is given with its conserved first and last residue. D genes are given only for firm matches. A clone size is listed for some rows: how often the clone was seen (once, few, many), or a class if it is expanded.

D gene: .
clone size: .
V gene: TRBV27
J gene: TRBJ2-7
CDR3 DNA: TGTGCCAGCAGTCCCCTGGGCAGGGCAGACGAGCAGTACTTC
CDR3 protein: CASSPLGRADEQYF

D gene: .
clone size: .
V gene: TRBV27
J gene: TRBJ1-1
CDR3 DNA: TGTGCCAGCAGTTTAAACGGGAGAGATGAAGCTTTCTTT
CDR3 protein: CASSLNGRDEAFF

D gene: .
clone size: .
V gene: TRBV19
J gene: TRBJ2-1
CDR3 DNA: TGTGCCAGTAGTATAAGTAGCGGCCCCTACAATGAGCAGTTCTTC
CDR3 protein: CASSISSGPYNEQFF

D gene: .
clone size: .
V gene: TRBV7-3
J gene: TRBJ2-1
CDR3 DNA: TGTGCCAGCAGCTTACCGGGAAGCTCCTACAATGAGCAGTTCTTC
CDR3 protein: CASSLPGSSYNEQFF

D gene: .
clone size: .
V gene: TRBV15
J gene: TRBJ2-5
CDR3 DNA: TGTGCCACCAGCACAGCGCAAGAGACCCAGTACTTC
CDR3 protein: CATSTAQETQYF

D gene: .
clone size: .
V gene: TRBV14
J gene: TRBJ2-2
CDR3 DNA: TGTGCCAGCAGCCAACTGGGCCAGGGCACCGGGGAGCTGTTTTTT
CDR3 protein: CASSQLGQGTGELFF

D gene: .
clone size: .
V gene: TRBV7-2
J gene: TRBJ2-7
CDR3 DNA: TGTGCCAGCAGCTTCCCAGGTTCCTACGAGCAGTACTTC
CDR3 protein: CASSFPGSYEQYF

D gene: TRBD1
clone size: once
V gene: TRBV7-3
J gene: TRBJ2-7
CDR3 DNA: TGTGCCAGCAGCTTAAGGGACAGGGGTGAGCAGTACTTC
CDR3 protein: CASSLRDRGEQYF

D gene: .
clone size: .
V gene: TRBV7-9
J gene: TRBJ2-5
CDR3 DNA: TGTGCCAGCAGCTTCCTAGGCAACTCAGAGACCCAGTACTTC
CDR3 protein: CASSFLGNSETQYF

D gene: .
clone size: .
V gene: TRBV7-2
J gene: TRBJ2-7
CDR3 DNA: TGTGCCAGCAGCACTAAAGATACACCACGGGACTGGCCTTACGAGCAGTACTTC
CDR3 protein: CASSTKDTPRDWPYEQYF

D gene: TRBD1
clone size: .
V gene: TRBV9
J gene: TRBJ1-1
CDR3 DNA: TGTGCCAGCAGCCCAACAGGGGGGCGAACTGAAGCTTTCTTT
CDR3 protein: CASSPTGGRTEAFF

D gene: .
clone size: .
V gene: TRBV5-1
J gene: TRBJ1-2
CDR3 DNA: TGCGCCAGCAGCTTGGGACAGATTTTATACGGCTACACCTTC
CDR3 protein: CASSLGQILYGYTF

D gene: TRBD1
clone size: .
V gene: TRBV7-2
J gene: TRBJ2-7
CDR3 DNA: TGTGCCAGCAGCCTTCCGGACAGGGGAATCTACGAGCAGTACTTC
CDR3 protein: CASSLPDRGIYEQYF

D gene: TRBD1
clone size: .
V gene: TRBV9
J gene: TRBJ1-1
CDR3 DNA: TGTGCCAGCAGCGTAGGGGACAGGGGGCTACGTGAAGCTTTCTTT
CDR3 protein: CASSVGDRGLREAFF

D gene: TRBD1
clone size: .
V gene: TRBV2
J gene: TRBJ1-3
CDR3 DNA: TGTGCCAGCACACGGACAGGTTTAAACACCATATATTTT
CDR3 protein: CASTRTGLNTIYF

D gene: .
clone size: .
V gene: TRBV7-9
J gene: TRBJ2-5
CDR3 DNA: TGTGCCAGCAGTAAAGTCGGGGTCCGGCAAGAGACCCAGTACTTC
CDR3 protein: CASSKVGVRQETQYF

D gene: TRBD1
clone size: .
V gene: TRBV27
J gene: TRBJ1-5
CDR3 DNA: TGTGCCATCGGACAGGGCAATCAGCCCCAGCATTTT
CDR3 protein: CAIGQGNQPQHF

D gene: TRBD1
clone size: .
V gene: TRBV7-6
J gene: TRBJ1-5
CDR3 DNA: TGTGCCAGCAGCCCAGGACAGGGGATGTATCAGCCCCAGCATTTT
CDR3 protein: CASSPGQGMYQPQHF

D gene: TRBD2
clone size: .
V gene: TRBV4-1
J gene: TRBJ2-7
CDR3 DNA: TGCGCCAGCAGCCAATACTCAGCGGGAGTTGGATACGAGCAGTACTTC
CDR3 protein: CASSQYSAGVGYEQYF

D gene: TRBD1
clone size: .
V gene: TRBV4-3
J gene: TRBJ2-2
CDR3 DNA: TGCGCCAGCAGCCAAGAGGTGGCAGGGGGCTACACCGGGGAGCTGTTTTTT
CDR3 protein: CASSQEVAGGYTGELFF

D gene: TRBD2
clone size: .
V gene: TRBV28
J gene: TRBJ2-7
CDR3 DNA: TGTGCCAGCTCACTTCTAGCGGTCAGGAACTACGAGCAGTACTTC
CDR3 protein: CASSLLAVRNYEQYF

D gene: .
clone size: .
V gene: TRBV28
J gene: TRBJ2-7
CDR3 DNA: TGTGCCAGCAGTTTGGGGGGATACGAGCAGTACTTC
CDR3 protein: CASSLGGYEQYF

D gene: TRBD2
clone size: .
V gene: TRBV5-1
J gene: TRBJ2-1
CDR3 DNA: TGCGCCAGCAGCTCAACAGCTAGCGGGTATTACAATGAGCAGTTCTTC
CDR3 protein: CASSSTASGYYNEQFF

D gene: .
clone size: .
V gene: TRBV7-3
J gene: TRBJ2-1
CDR3 DNA: TGTGCCAGCAGTTTTTCCTTAGGCGGGATGATGAATGAGCAGTTCTTC
CDR3 protein: CASSFSLGGMMNEQFF

D gene: .
clone size: .
V gene: TRBV6-1
J gene: TRBJ2-7
CDR3 DNA: TGTGCCAGCAGTGTTTCCCTATACGAGCAGTACTTC
CDR3 protein: CASSVSLYEQYF

D gene: TRBD1
clone size: .
V gene: TRBV5-6
J gene: TRBJ2-7
CDR3 DNA: TGTGCCAGCAGCTCCGGGACAGGGGCGTACGAGCAGTACTTC
CDR3 protein: CASSSGTGAYEQYF

D gene: TRBD1
clone size: .
V gene: TRBV25-1
J gene: TRBJ1-1
CDR3 DNA: TGTGCCAGCAGTGTCCAGACAGGGCTTGCGCGAGCTTTCTTT
CDR3 protein: CASSVQTGLARAFF

D gene: TRBD1
clone size: .
V gene: TRBV28
J gene: TRBJ2-7
CDR3 DNA: TGTGCCAGCAGTGAAATACAGGGGGCGCGATACGAGCAGTACTTC
CDR3 protein: CASSEIQGARYEQYF

D gene: TRBD2
clone size: once
V gene: TRBV7-7
J gene: TRBJ2-7
CDR3 DNA: TGTGCCAGCAGTCCGACTAGCGGGAGTTCCGAGCAGTACTTC
CDR3 protein: CASSPTSGSSEQYF

D gene: TRBD2
clone size: .
V gene: TRBV5-6
J gene: TRBJ2-7
CDR3 DNA: TGTGCCAGCAGCTTCGAACCGGGACTAGCATACGAGCAGTACTTC
CDR3 protein: CASSFEPGLAYEQYF

D gene: .
clone size: .
V gene: TRBV5-5
J gene: TRBJ2-1
CDR3 DNA: TGTGCCAGCAGCCCGGAGTCCTGGGGGCGCGGTGAGCAGTTCTTC
CDR3 protein: CASSPESWGRGEQFF

D gene: TRBD2
clone size: .
V gene: TRBV4-3
J gene: TRBJ2-7
CDR3 DNA: TGCGCCAGCAGCCTAACGGGACTAGCGGGTATCGAGCAGTACTTC
CDR3 protein: CASSLTGLAGIEQYF

D gene: .
clone size: .
V gene: TRBV28
J gene: TRBJ1-2
CDR3 DNA: TGTGCCAGCAGTTTTTCGGTTTATCAGGGATACGATGGCTACACCTTC
CDR3 protein: CASSFSVYQGYDGYTF

D gene: TRBD1
clone size: .
V gene: TRBV6-1
J gene: TRBJ2-7
CDR3 DNA: TGTGCCAGCAGTGGCTTAGGGGGCGCCTACGAGCAGTACTTC
CDR3 protein: CASSGLGGAYEQYF

D gene: .
clone size: once
V gene: TRBV29-1
J gene: TRBJ1-1
CDR3 DNA: TGCAGCGTTGTATCCAGGTCGAACACTGAAGCTTTCTTT
CDR3 protein: CSVVSRSNTEAFF

D gene: .
clone size: .
V gene: TRBV18
J gene: TRBJ2-1
CDR3 DNA: TGTGCCAGCTCACCACGAGACGTGAACTACTACAATGAGCAGTTCTTC
CDR3 protein: CASSPRDVNYYNEQFF

D gene: .
clone size: .
V gene: TRBV20-1
J gene: TRBJ1-2
CDR3 DNA: TGCAGTGCTTCTCGGTTCTATGGCTACACCTTC
CDR3 protein: CSASRFYGYTF

D gene: TRBD1
clone size: .
V gene: TRBV19
J gene: TRBJ1-1
CDR3 DNA: TGTGCCAGTAGACCCGACAGGGTGAACACTGAAGCTTTCTTT
CDR3 protein: CASRPDRVNTEAFF

D gene: .
clone size: .
V gene: TRBV19
J gene: TRBJ1-1
CDR3 DNA: TGTGCCAGTAACGAACACCCCTTGAACACTGAAGCTTTCTTT
CDR3 protein: CASNEHPLNTEAFF

D gene: .
clone size: .
V gene: TRBV7-2
J gene: TRBJ1-1
CDR3 DNA: TGTGCCAGCAGCCCCCCCGGGGGAGTAGCTTTCTTT
CDR3 protein: CASSPPGGVAFF

D gene: .
clone size: once
V gene: TRBV4-1
J gene: TRBJ1-5
CDR3 DNA: TGCGCCAGCAGCCCCCTTGGTTCCGGGGAAATTCGCAATCAGCCCCAGCATTTT
CDR3 protein: CASSPLGSGEIRNQPQHF

D gene: .
clone size: .
V gene: TRBV6-6
J gene: TRBJ2-7
CDR3 DNA: TGTGCCAGCAGTTACTCGAATTCGGACGAGCAGTACTTC
CDR3 protein: CASSYSNSDEQYF

D gene: .
clone size: .
V gene: TRBV19
J gene: TRBJ1-4
CDR3 DNA: TGTGCCAGTACCGCGGGAAGGGAAAAACTGTTTTTT
CDR3 protein: CASTAGREKLFF

D gene: .
clone size: .
V gene: TRBV9
J gene: TRBJ1-2
CDR3 DNA: TGTGCCAGCAGTTCTACAGCATTCTATGGCTACACCTTC
CDR3 protein: CASSSTAFYGYTF

D gene: TRBD2
clone size: .
V gene: TRBV19
J gene: TRBJ2-1
CDR3 DNA: TGTGCCAGTAGTGACGGACTAGCGGAGATCTACAATGAGCAGTTCTTC
CDR3 protein: CASSDGLAEIYNEQFF

D gene: .
clone size: .
V gene: TRBV5-4
J gene: TRBJ2-1
CDR3 DNA: TGTGCCAGCAGTCAGGACTACTACAATGAGCAGTTCTTC
CDR3 protein: CASSQDYYNEQFF

D gene: TRBD1
clone size: once
V gene: TRBV19
J gene: TRBJ1-1
CDR3 DNA: TGTGCCAGTAGCCTCCAGGGGGACACTGAAGCTTTCTTT
CDR3 protein: CASSLQGDTEAFF

D gene: .
clone size: few
V gene: TRBV19
J gene: TRBJ2-3
CDR3 DNA: TGTGCCAGTAGCCTATTACTAGACACCAGGGATACGCAGTATTTT
CDR3 protein: CASSLLLDTRDTQYF

D gene: .
clone size: few
V gene: TRBV9
J gene: TRBJ2-2
CDR3 DNA: TGTGCCAGCAGCCTGTCCGGGGAGCTGTTTTTT
CDR3 protein: CASSLSGELFF

D gene: .
clone size: few
V gene: TRBV4-1
J gene: TRBJ1-2
CDR3 DNA: TGCGCCAGCAGCTTCGGGGGGGATGGCTACACCTTC
CDR3 protein: CASSFGGDGYTF

D gene: .
clone size: .
V gene: TRBV12-2
J gene: TRBJ2-4
CDR3 DNA: TGTGCAAGTCGCTTAAATCAGGGGCAAGCCAAAAACATTCAGTACTTC
CDR3 protein: CASRLNQGQAKNIQYF

D gene: .
clone size: .
V gene: TRBV19
J gene: TRBJ2-1
CDR3 DNA: TGTGCCAGTAGTACCACAGCCTACAATGAGCAGTTCTTC
CDR3 protein: CASSTTAYNEQFF

D gene: .
clone size: .
V gene: TRBV6-5
J gene: TRBJ2-7
CDR3 DNA: TGTGCCAGCAGTTTAGGAGGGAAAGGGTACGAGCAGTACTTC
CDR3 protein: CASSLGGKGYEQYF

D gene: .
clone size: .
V gene: TRBV11-3
J gene: TRBJ2-7
CDR3 DNA: TGTGCCAGCAGGGGCAAAGACCCCTACGAGCAGTACTTC
CDR3 protein: CASRGKDPYEQYF

D gene: TRBD1
clone size: .
V gene: TRBV5-4
J gene: TRBJ1-3
CDR3 DNA: TGTGCCAGCAGTTTAACCGGGACAGGGAGCCGATTTAGCTCTGGAAACACCATATATTTT
CDR3 protein: CASSLTGTGSRFSSGNTIYF